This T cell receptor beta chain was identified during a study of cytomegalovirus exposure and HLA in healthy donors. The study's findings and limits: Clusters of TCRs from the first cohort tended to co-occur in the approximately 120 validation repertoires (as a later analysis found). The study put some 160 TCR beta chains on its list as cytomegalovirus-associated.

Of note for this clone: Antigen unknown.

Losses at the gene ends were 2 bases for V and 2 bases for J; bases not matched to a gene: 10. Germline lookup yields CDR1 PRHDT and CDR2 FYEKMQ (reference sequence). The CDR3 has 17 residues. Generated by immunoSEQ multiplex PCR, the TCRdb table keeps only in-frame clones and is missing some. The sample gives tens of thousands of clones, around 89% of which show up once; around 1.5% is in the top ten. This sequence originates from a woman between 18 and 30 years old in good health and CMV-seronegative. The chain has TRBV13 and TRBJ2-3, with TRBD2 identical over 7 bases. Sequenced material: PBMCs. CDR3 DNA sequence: TGTGCCAGCAGCTTATTTCCTTTTGCGGGGGTCACAGATACGCAGTATTTT. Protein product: CASSLFPFAGVTDTQYF.